Listed below are T cell receptor beta chains from one sample, sequenced in a study of T cell responses to AZD1222 COVID-19 vaccine. The data were produced by immunoSEQ multiplex PCR, yet TCRdb's version contains in-frame clones alone and is incomplete. The table records about 190,000 clones, approximately 91% of them present only once. This specimen was peripheral blood, taken on day 0 of AZD1222 vaccination. The origin of the receptors is an adult in good health. The CDR3 runs from the conserved cysteine through the conserved F or W. Each record gives: V gene, D gene, clone size, J gene, CDR3 protein, CDR3 DNA. The D gene is left open where the match is weak. The size field is filled for only some rows; it gives once, few, many or a size class.

V: TRBV2
D: -
size: -
J: TRBJ1-3
CDR3: CASSVNAPRSGNTIYF
DNA: TGTGCCAGCAGTGTCAACGCACCTAGGTCTGGAAACACCATATATTTT

V: TRBV6-6
D: -
size: -
J: TRBJ2-3
CDR3: CASSYGVARSTDTQYF
DNA: TGTGCCAGCAGTTACGGGGTAGCCCGTAGCACAGATACGCAGTATTTT

V: TRBV11-2
D: TRBD1
size: few
J: TRBJ2-7
CDR3: CASSERQGTYEQYF
DNA: TGTGCCAGCAGCGAGCGACAGGGCACATACGAGCAGTACTTC

V: TRBV5-4
D: -
size: -
J: TRBJ2-3
CDR3: CASSLPTGDTQYF
DNA: TGTGCCAGCAGCTTGCCCACGGGAGATACGCAGTATTTT

V: TRBV7-8
D: TRBD2
size: -
J: TRBJ2-5
CDR3: CASSPRTSGRARETQYF
DNA: TGTGCCAGCAGCCCGCGGACTAGCGGGAGAGCACGAGAGACCCAGTACTTC

V: TRBV28
D: TRBD2
size: -
J: TRBJ2-7
CDR3: CASSYLGGSSSDSYEQYF
DNA: TGTGCCAGCAGTTACCTCGGCGGGAGTAGTTCGGATTCCTACGAGCAGTACTTC

V: TRBV27
D: TRBD1
size: -
J: TRBJ2-1
CDR3: CASSPGTGISEQFF
DNA: TGTGCCAGCAGTCCCGGGACAGGGATTTCTGAGCAGTTCTTC

V: TRBV14
D: -
size: -
J: TRBJ2-7
CDR3: CASSQTTRLRVRSYEQYF
DNA: TGTGCCAGCAGCCAGACGACACGTCTCCGGGTCCGTAGCTACGAGCAGTACTTC

V: TRBV6-5
D: -
size: -
J: TRBJ1-1
CDR3: CASSYAGTEAFF
DNA: TGTGCCAGCAGTTACGCGGGCACTGAAGCTTTCTTT

V: TRBV6-5
D: -
size: -
J: TRBJ2-7
CDR3: CACSRDLLSYEQYF
DNA: TGTGCCTGCAGCAGGGACCTTCTATCCTACGAGCAGTACTTC

V: TRBV9
D: TRBD1
size: -
J: TRBJ2-2
CDR3: CASSLGQGDTGELFF
DNA: TGTGCCAGCAGCCTCGGACAGGGGGACACCGGGGAGCTGTTTTTT

V: TRBV1
D: -
size: once
J: TRBJ1-2
CDR3: CTSWADRDHGGYGYTF
DNA: TGCACCAGCTGGGCGGACAGGGACCATGGGGGCTATGGCTACACCTTC

V: TRBV6-5
D: TRBD1
size: few
J: TRBJ2-7
CDR3: CASSSGTGGSYEQYF
DNA: TGTGCCAGCAGTTCCGGGACAGGGGGTTCCTACGAGCAGTACTTC